This T cell receptor beta chain was observed in a study of T cell responses to AZD1222 COVID-19 vaccine. Per germline, CDR1 SGDLS and CDR2 YYNGEE. Trimming stripped 4 bases from V and 4 bases from J, with 16 bases between. CDR3 length: 15 amino acids. Assay used: immunoSEQ multiplex PCR; TCRdb lists only in-frame clones, some missing. Of about 190,000 clones in the sample, just over 90% were seen once. The TCR sequence derives from an adult in good health. V gene TRBV9 combines with J gene TRBJ2-3, with D unclear. This sample comprised peripheral blood, obtained on day 0 of AZD1222 vaccination. CDR3 DNA sequence: TGTGCCAGCAGCCCCCGTGCAGTTGGCCCAGATACGCAGTATTTT. Protein sequence: CASSPRAVGPDTQYF.